The following is a TCR beta chain sequence with its context. CDR1 is MDHEN and CDR2 is SYDVKM in the germline V gene. V was cut by 2 bases and J by 2 bases, with 13 bases left in between. This CDR3 region has 16 residues. This specimen belongs to a study of blood T cell repertoires in COVID-19. In the study overall: Donors in the United States, Italy and Spain gave samples during acute or convalescent COVID-19.

Sequencing was performed with immunoSEQ multiplex PCR; in TCRdb, only in-frame clones are kept and a portion is missing. The profile shows 250,000 or so clones, approximately 90% of them singletons. J is TRBJ1-5 and V is TRBV28, with a weak D call TRBD1 (5 bases). This TCR came from a man aged 35-49 years who had been exposed to COVID-19. The sample was PBMCs or T cells enriched from blood (not recorded which). CDR3 residues: CASSLREGYGNQPQHF. In DNA form, the CDR3 reads TGTGCCAGCAGTTTAAGGGAGGGGTATGGCAATCAGCCCCAGCATTTT.